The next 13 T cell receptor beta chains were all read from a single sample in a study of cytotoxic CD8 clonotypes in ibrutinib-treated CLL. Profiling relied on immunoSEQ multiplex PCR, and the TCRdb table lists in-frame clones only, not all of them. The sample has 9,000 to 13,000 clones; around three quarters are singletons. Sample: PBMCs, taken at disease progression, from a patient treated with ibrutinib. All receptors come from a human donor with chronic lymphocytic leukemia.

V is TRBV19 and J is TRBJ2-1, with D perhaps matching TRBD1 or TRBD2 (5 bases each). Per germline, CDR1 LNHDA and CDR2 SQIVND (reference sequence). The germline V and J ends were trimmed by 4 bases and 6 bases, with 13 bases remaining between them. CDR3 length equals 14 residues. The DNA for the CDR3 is TGTGCCAGTAGTACGGGACCCGGCCCCAATGAGCAGTTCTTC. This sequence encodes CASSTGPGPNEQFF.

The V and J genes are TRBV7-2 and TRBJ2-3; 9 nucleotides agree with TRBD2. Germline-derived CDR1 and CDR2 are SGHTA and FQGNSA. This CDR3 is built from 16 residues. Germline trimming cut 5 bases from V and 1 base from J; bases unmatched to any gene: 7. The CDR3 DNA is TGTGCCAGCAGCCCGCTAGCGGGGCGGGGCACAGATACGCAGTATTTT. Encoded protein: CASSPLAGRGTDTQYF.

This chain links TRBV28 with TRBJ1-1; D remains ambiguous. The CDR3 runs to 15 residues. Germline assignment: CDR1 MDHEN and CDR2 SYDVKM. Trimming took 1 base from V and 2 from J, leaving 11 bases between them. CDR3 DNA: TGTGCCAGCAGTTTATTCGGACGGGATAACACTGAAGCTTTCTTT. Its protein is CASSLFGRDNTEAFF.

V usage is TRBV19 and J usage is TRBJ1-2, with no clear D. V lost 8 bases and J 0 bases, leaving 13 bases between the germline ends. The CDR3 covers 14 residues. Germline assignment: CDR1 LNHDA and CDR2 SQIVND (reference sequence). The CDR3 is CASGGFQTNYGYTF. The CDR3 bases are TGTGCCAGTGGAGGGTTTCAGACTAACTATGGCTACACCTTC.

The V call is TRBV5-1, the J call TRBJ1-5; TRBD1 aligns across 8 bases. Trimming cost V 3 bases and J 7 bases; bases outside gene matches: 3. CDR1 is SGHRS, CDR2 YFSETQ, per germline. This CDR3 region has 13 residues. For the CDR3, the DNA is TGCGCCAGCAGCTCGACAGGGGACCAGCCCCAGCATTTT. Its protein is CASSSTGDQPQHF.

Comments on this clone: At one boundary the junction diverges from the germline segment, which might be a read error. DNA of the CDR3: TGTGCCAGCAGCTTAGGAACCGGACTAGCGGGGAGTGGGTTC. Translated, it gives CASSLGTGLAGSGF. The genes are TRBV7-8 and TRBJ2-7; 12 positions match TRBD2. Germline loops: CDR1 SGHVS, CDR2 FQNEAQ. The CDR3 has 14 residues.

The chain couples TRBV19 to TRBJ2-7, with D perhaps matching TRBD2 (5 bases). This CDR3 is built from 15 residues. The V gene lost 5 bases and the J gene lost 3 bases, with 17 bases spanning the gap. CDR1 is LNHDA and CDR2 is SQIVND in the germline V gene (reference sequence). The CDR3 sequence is CASSVALWGVYEQYF. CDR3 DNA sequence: TGTGCCAGTAGTGTTGCTCTCTGGGGAGTCTACGAGCAGTACTTC.

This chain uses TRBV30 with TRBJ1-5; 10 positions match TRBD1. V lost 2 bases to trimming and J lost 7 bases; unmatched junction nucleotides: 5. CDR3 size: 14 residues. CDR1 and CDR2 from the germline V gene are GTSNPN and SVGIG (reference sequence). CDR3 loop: CAWSPGTGVQPQHF. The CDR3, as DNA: TGTGCCTGGAGTCCCGGGACAGGGGTCCAGCCCCAGCATTTT. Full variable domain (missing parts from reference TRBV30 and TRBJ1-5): SQTIHQWPATLVQPVGSPLSLECTVEGTSNPNLYWYRQAAGRGLQLLFYSVGIGQISSEVPQNLSASRPQDRQFILSSKKLLLSDSGFYLCAWSPGTGVQPQHFGDGTRLSIL.

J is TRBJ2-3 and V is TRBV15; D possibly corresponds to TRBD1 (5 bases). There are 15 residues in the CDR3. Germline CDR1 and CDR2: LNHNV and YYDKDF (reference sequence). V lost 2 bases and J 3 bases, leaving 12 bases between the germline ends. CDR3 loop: CATSRQGTRTDTQYF. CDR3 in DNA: TGTGCCACCAGCAGACAGGGTACAAGAACAGATACGCAGTATTTT.

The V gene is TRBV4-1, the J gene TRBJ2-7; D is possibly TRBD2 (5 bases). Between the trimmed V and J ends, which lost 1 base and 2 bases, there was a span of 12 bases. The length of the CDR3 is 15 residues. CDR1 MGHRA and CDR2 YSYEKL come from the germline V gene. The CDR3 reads CASSQGSYGTYEQYF. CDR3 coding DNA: TGCGCCAGCAGCCAAGGCTCTTACGGGACCTACGAGCAGTACTTC.

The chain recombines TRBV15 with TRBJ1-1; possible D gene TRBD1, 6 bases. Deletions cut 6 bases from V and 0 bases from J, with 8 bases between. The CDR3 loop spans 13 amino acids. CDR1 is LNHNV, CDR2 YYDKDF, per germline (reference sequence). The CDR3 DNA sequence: TGTGCCACCAGACAGGGAGTGAACACTGAAGCTTTCTTT. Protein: CATRQGVNTEAFF.

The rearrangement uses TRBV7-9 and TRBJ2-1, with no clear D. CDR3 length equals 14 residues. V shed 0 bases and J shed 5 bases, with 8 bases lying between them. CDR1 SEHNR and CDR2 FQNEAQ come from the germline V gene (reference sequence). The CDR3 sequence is CASSLAWFDNEQFF. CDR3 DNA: TGTGCCAGCAGCTTAGCCTGGTTCGACAATGAGCAGTTCTTC. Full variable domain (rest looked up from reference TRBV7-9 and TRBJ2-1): DTGVSQNPRHKITKRGQNVTFRCDPISEHNRLYWYRQTLGQGPEFLTYFQNEAQLEKSRLLSDRFSAERPKGSFSTLEIQRTEQGDSAMYLCASSLAWFDNEQFFGPGTRLTVL.

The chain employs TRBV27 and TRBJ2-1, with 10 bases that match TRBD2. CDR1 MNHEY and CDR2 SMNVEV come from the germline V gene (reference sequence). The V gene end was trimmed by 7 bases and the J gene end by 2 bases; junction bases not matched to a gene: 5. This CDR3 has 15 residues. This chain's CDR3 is CASNGLAEAYNEQFF. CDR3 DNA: TGTGCCAGCAACGGACTAGCGGAGGCCTACAATGAGCAGTTCTTC.